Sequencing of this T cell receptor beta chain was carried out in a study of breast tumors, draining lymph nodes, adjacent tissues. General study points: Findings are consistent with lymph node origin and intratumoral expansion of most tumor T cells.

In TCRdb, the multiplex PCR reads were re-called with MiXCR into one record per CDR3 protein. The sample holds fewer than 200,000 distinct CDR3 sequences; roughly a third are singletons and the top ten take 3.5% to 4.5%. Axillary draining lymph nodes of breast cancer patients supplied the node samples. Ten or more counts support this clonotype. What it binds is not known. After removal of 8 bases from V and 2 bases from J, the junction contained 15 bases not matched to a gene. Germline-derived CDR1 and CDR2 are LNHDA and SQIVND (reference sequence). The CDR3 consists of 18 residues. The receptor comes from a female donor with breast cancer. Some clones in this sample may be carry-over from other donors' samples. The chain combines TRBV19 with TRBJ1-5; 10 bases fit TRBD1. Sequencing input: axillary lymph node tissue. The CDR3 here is CASGGYRDRGDGNQPQHF. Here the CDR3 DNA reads TGTGCCAGTGGGGGTTACCGGGACAGGGGAGATGGCAATCAGCCCCAGCATTTT.